This entry lists 10 T cell receptor beta chains sequenced from one sample in a study of regulatory T cells in long-lasting Graves disease. CDR3-region Arm-PCR and iRepertoire HTBI primers produced the TCR beta libraries. TCRdb re-derived calls from the multiplex PCR reads in MiXCR, one entry per CDR3 protein. The profile covers roughly 400,000 distinct CDR3 sequences, with 15% appearing a single time and approximately 8% taken by the ten largest. Time point in this sample: newly diagnosed GD, antithyroid drugs for less than 3 months. PBMCs provided the RNA from which the TCR library was made. In addition, the sample was reused for a study of T cells in Graves' hyperthyroidism and ophthalmopathy.

The source was peripheral blood mononuclear cells (PBMCs), collected at new diagnosis, from a patient treated with antithyroid drugs. These receptors were obtained from a middle-aged woman with Graves disease.

As to this clonotype: This may arise from a read error, as a much more abundant clone is one base away. This chain links TRBV12-3 or TRBV12-4 with TRBJ2-3; D unresolved. The end of the DNA aligns better with TRBJ2-1, so the J call may be wrong. CDR3 length: 14 residues. CDR3 residues: CASSLNPGFDKQFF. CDR3 nucleotides: TGTGCCAGCAGTTTAAACCCCGGGTTCGATAAGCAGTTCTTC.

In its sample, this clonotype was seen a few times. This chain joins TRBV7-8 and TRBJ2-5; D is perhaps TRBD1 (5 bases). Germline V gives CDR1 SGHVS, CDR2 FQNEAQ. V lost 0 bases and J 4 bases, leaving 15 bases between the germline ends. The CDR3 sequence is 16 residues long. CDR3 bases: TGTGCCAGCAGCTTAGCGCCCAGGGAATCGGGAGAGACCCAGTACTTC. It specifies CASSLAPRESGETQYF. The whole variable domain, filled in from reference TRBV7-8 and TRBJ2-5, reads GAGVSQSPRYKVAKRGQDVALRCDPISGHVSLFWYQQALGQGPEFLTYFQNEAQLDKSGLPSDRFFAERPEGSVSTLKIQRTQQEDSAVYLCASSLAPRESGETQYFGPGTRLLVL.

This clonotype was picked up many times. The chain links TRBV19 to TRBJ2-1; 13 nucleotides agree with TRBD2. The J segment lost 3 bases and the V segment lost 3 bases, leaving 23 bases of the junction unmatched. The germline V gene has CDR1 LNHDA and CDR2 SQIVND (reference sequence). The CDR3 covers 23 residues. Here the CDR3 DNA reads TGTGCCAGTAGTATGTTCACCTATGCGTTAGGACTAGCGGGAGTTGGAAGCTACAATGAGCAGTTCTTC. Its translation: CASSMFTYALGLAGVGSYNEQFF.

This clonotype showed up many times. This chain joins TRBV30 and TRBJ1-4; D gene uncertain. The germline V gene encodes CDR1 GTSNPN and CDR2 SVGIG (reference sequence). V was shortened by 1 base and J by 7 bases, with 13 bases between the two germline ends. The CDR3 has 14 residues. CDR3 in DNA: TGTGCCTGGAGTGGGGATCCAATGGGTGAAAAACTGTTTTTT. This codes for CAWSGDPMGEKLFF.

This clonotype was counted at least ten times. The gene calls are TRBV6-5 and TRBJ1-3, with D unresolved. Trimming cost V 2 bases and J 4 bases, with 12 bases left between them. Germline loops: CDR1 MNHEY, CDR2 SVGAGI. CDR3 size: 15 residues. The CDR3 protein is CASSYRLSRGNTIYF. The CDR3 DNA is TGTGCCAGCAGTTACCGTCTCTCTCGCGGAAACACCATATATTTT.

This clonotype came up many times. The chain joins TRBV28 to TRBJ1-2, with D possibly TRBD1 on 5 matching bases. This CDR3 contains 16 residues. Germline V gene lookup returns CDR1 MDHEN and CDR2 SYDVKM. Trimming removed 2 bases from V and 2 bases from J, with 15 bases in between. The CDR3, as DNA: TGTGCCAGCAGTTTAGGTCTACTGGGACCCAACTATGGCTACACCTTC. This encodes CASSLGLLGPNYGYTF.

CDR3 loop: CSAGQETNYGYTF. CDR3 DNA: TGCAGCGCGGGACAGGAGACTAACTATGGCTACACCTTC. The chain couples TRBV29-1 to TRBJ1-2; 8 bases agree with TRBD1. In germline, CDR1 is SQVTM, CDR2 ANQGSEA. Unmatched junction bases numbered 4, after V lost 7 bases and J lost 0 bases. The CDR3 is made up of 13 amino acids.

This clonotype was observed at least ten times. The chain combines TRBV7-8 with TRBJ2-3, with 12 bases fitting TRBD2. Germline V gene sequence: CDR1 SGHVS, CDR2 FQNEAQ. J was trimmed by 5 bases and V by 5 bases; bases with no gene match: 2. The CDR3 is 14 residues long. The CDR3 protein is CASSASGRVDTQYF. The CDR3 DNA reads TGTGCCAGCAGCGCTAGCGGGAGGGTAGATACGCAGTATTTT.

This clonotype was detected many times. The J gene is TRBJ2-7, the V gene TRBV11-2; D is ambiguous. This CDR3 comprises 17 residues. Trimming pared 4 bases from V and 0 bases from J, leaving 19 bases between. Per the germline V gene, CDR1 is SGHAT and CDR2 is FQNNGV. CDR3 sequence reads: CASSSPQGPWSSYEQYF. The DNA of the CDR3 is TGTGCCAGCAGCTCCCCACAAGGGCCGTGGAGCTCCTACGAGCAGTACTTC. Together with reference TRBV11-2 and TRBJ2-7, the CDR3 gives the full variable domain: EAGVAQSPRYKIIEKRQSVAFWCNPISGHATLYWYQQILGQGPKLLIQFQNNGVVDDSQLPKDRFSAERLKGVDSTLKIQPAKLEDSAVYLCASSSPQGPWSSYEQYFGPGTRLTVT.

Note on this clonotype: Possible read error: a much larger clone is one base away. CDR3 residues: CASRDRGDLETQYF. DNA of the CDR3: TGTGCCAGCCGGGACAGGGGTGATCTGGAGACCCAGTACTTC. The gene calls are TRBV19 and TRBJ2-5, with TRBD1 matching over 10 bases. Germline V gives CDR1 LNHDA, CDR2 SQIVND (reference sequence). Unmatched junction bases numbered 9, after V lost 9 bases and J lost 5 bases. This CDR3 comprises 14 residues.